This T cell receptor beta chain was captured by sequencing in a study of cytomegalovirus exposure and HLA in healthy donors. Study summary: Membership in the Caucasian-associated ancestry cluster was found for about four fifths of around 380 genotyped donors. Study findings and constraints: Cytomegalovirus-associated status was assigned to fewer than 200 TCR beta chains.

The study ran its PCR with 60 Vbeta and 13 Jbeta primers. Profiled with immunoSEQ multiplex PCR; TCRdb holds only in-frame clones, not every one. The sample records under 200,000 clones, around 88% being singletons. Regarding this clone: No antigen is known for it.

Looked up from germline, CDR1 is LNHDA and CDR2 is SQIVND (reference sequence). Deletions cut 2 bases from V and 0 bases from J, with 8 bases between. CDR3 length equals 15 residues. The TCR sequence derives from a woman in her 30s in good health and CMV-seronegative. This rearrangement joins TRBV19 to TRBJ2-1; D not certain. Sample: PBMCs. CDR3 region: CASSISGNSYNEQFF. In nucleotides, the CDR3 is TGTGCCAGTAGTATAAGTGGCAACTCCTACAATGAGCAGTTCTTC.